The present T cell receptor beta chain was sequenced within a study of tumor-infiltrating lymphocytes in oesophageal squamous cell carcinoma. TCRdb ran MiXCR on the PCR reads and lists one entry per CDR3 protein. The data contain 23,000 or so distinct CDR3 sequences, roughly 40% of them singletons. This clonotype occurred many times. A read error may be the cause here, since a much bigger clone is one base away. Deletions cut 1 base from V and 7 bases from J, with 17 bases between. The germline gives CDR1 SGHVS, CDR2 FNYEAQ. This CDR3 comprises 15 residues. Sequenced material: esophageal tumor tissue. The TCR was taken from a male donor with esophageal squamous cell carcinoma. The V call is TRBV7-6, the J call TRBJ2-7; possibly TRBD2 for D (7 bases). CDR3 sequence reads: CASSLVGGPYNEQYF. The DNA of the CDR3 is TGTGCCAGCAGCTTAGTCGGGGGGCCTTACAATGAGCAGTACTTC.